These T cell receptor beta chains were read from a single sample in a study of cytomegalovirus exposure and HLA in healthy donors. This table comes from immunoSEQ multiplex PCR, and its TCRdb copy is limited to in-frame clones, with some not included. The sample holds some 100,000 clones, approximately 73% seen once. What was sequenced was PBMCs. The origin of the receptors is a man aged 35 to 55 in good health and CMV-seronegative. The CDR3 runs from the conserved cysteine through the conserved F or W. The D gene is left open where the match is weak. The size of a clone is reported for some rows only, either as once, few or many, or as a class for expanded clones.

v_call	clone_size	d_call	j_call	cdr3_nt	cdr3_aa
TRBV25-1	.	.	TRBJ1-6	TGTGCCAGCACTTCGAAGACAGCGGGTAATTCACCCCTCCACTTT	CASTSKTAGNSPLHF
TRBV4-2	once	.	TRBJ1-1	TGTGCCAGCAGCCAAGACATACAGGCAGAAGCTTTCTTT	CASSQDIQAEAFF
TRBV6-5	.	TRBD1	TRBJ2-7	TGTGCCAGCAGTCTACAGGGGCCCTCCTACGAGCAGTACTTC	CASSLQGPSYEQYF
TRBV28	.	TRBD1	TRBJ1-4	TGTGCCAGCAGTAAACAGGGGGGGGGTGAAAAACTGTTTTTT	CASSKQGGGEKLFF
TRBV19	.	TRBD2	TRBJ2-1	TGTGCCAGTAGGTTCGGGGGGGGAAGCTCCTACAATGAGCAGTTCTTC	CASRFGGGSSYNEQFF
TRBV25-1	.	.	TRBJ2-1	TGTGCCACTGAGGGTTCAGGGGCCTACAATGAGCAGTTCTTC	CATEGSGAYNEQFF
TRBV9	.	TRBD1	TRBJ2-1	TGTGCCAGCAGCGTGGGACAGGAAATCTCCTACAATGAGCAGTTCTTC	CASSVGQEISYNEQFF
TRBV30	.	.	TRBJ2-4	TGTGCCTGGGGAGTTTCCCCAACCCGCGTTCAGTACTTC	CAWGVSPTRVQYF
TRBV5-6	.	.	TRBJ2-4	TGTGCCAGCAGCTTGGCGGGAGTAGGTATCATTCAGTACTTC	CASSLAGVGIIQYF
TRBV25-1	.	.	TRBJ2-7	TGTGCCAGCAGTGAATACGACAGGGAGGCCTACGAGCAGTACTTC	CASSEYDREAYEQYF
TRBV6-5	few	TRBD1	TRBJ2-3	TGTGCCAGCAGGTCGACAGGGCTGAGCACAGATACGCAGTATTTT	CASRSTGLSTDTQYF
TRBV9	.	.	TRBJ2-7	TGTGCCAGCAGCCTTGGACAGCGCCCCTACGAGCAGTACTTC	CASSLGQRPYEQYF
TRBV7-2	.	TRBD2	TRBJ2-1	TGTGCCAGCAGCTTTGCGGGGGGGAATGAGCAGTTCTTC	CASSFAGGNEQFF
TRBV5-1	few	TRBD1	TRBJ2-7	TGCGCCAGGAACGATCAGGACAGGGTCTTCTCCTACGAGCAGTACTTC	CARNDQDRVFSYEQYF
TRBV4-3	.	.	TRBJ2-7	TGCGCCAGCAGCCACTCAACAGGGTACGAGCAGTACTTC	CASSHSTGYEQYF
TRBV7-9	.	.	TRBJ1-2	TGTGCCAGCAGCCCCCAACGGGGCTACACCTTC	CASSPQRGYTF
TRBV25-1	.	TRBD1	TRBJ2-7	TGTGCCACCGGACAGGGCGACCACGAGCAGTACTTC	CATGQGDHEQYF
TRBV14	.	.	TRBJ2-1	TGTGCCAGCAGCCAAGATTTGAGGGGGGGGCAGTTCTTC	CASSQDLRGGQFF
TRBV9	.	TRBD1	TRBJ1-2	TGTGCCAGCAGCCCCCGGACAGGCGAGAACTATGGCTACACCTTC	CASSPRTGENYGYTF
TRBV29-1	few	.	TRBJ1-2	TGCAGCGTTGAAGAGGGCCCGTATGGCTACACCTTC	CSVEEGPYGYTF
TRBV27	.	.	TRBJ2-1	TGTGCCAGCAGTTTAGCGGCCAATGAGCAGTTCTTC	CASSLAANEQFF
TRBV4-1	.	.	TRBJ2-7	TGCGCCAGCAGTAATTCCTACGAGCAGTACTTC	CASSNSYEQYF
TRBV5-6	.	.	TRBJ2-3	TGTGCCAGCAGCCAGACTAGCACAGATACGCAGTATTTT	CASSQTSTDTQYF
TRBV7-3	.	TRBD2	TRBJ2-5	TGTGCCAGCAGTTTAAGCGGGGGGGCCTTGGAGACCCAGTACTTC	CASSLSGGALETQYF
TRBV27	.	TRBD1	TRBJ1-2	TGTGCCAGCAGTTATACCCGGGACAGGAGCTACACCTTC	CASSYTRDRSYTF
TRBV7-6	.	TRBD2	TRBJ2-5	TGTGCCAGCAGCTTGGAGGCATTGCGGGGGTACCAAGAGACCCAGTACTTC	CASSLEALRGYQETQYF
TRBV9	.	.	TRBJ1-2	TGTGCCAGCAGCGTAGTGGCAGGGCCTTCGCATGGCTACACCTTC	CASSVVAGPSHGYTF
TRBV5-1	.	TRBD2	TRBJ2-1	TGCGCCAGCAGCTTGATGGGGGGGGACTTCTACAATGAGCAGTTCTTC	CASSLMGGDFYNEQFF
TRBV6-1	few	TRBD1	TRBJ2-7	TGTGCCAGCAGTGATCTGAAGGGGGCGCTCTCCTACGAGCAGTACTTC	CASSDLKGALSYEQYF
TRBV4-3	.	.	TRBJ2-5	TGCGCCAGCAGCCAAGACCAGGGAAAGACCCAGTACTTC	CASSQDQGKTQYF
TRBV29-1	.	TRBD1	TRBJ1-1	TGCAGCGTCGCCAGTGGGGACAGGGTGGGTTGGGCCGCTTTCTTT	CSVASGDRVGWAAFF
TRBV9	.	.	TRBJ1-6	TGTGCCAGCAGCGTAGCTAGGAATTCACCCCTCCACTTT	CASSVARNSPLHF
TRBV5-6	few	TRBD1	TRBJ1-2	TGTGCCAGCACCCAACGACAGGGGAAAATAGCTATCTATGGCTACACCTTC	CASTQRQGKIAIYGYTF
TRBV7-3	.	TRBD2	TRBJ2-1	TGTGCCAGCAGCTTAACAGCGGGGCCCTACAATGAGCAGTTCTTC	CASSLTAGPYNEQFF
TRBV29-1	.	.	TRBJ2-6	TGCAGCGCCTTTCTAGGACTCAACTCTGGGGCCAACGTCCTGACTTTC	CSAFLGLNSGANVLTF
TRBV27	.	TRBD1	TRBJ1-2	TGTGCCAGCAGTTTGGGACAGGGGGCAAACTATGGCTACACCTTC	CASSLGQGANYGYTF
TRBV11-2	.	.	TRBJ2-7	TGTGCCAGCAGCTGGAGGGCCGGACAAAGCTCCTACGAGCAGTACTTC	CASSWRAGQSSYEQYF
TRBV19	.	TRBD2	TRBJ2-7	TGTGCCAGCCGGGGGGGAGTAGCGGGTGAGCAGTACTTC	CASRGGVAGEQYF
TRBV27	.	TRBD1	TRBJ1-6	TGTGCCAGCAGTTTAACCGGACAGGGGACTAATTCACCCCTCCACTTT	CASSLTGQGTNSPLHF
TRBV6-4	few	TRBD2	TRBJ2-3	TGTGCCAGCAGTGCCGGGGGGAGCACAGATACGCAGTATTTT	CASSAGGSTDTQYF
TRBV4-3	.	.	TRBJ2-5	TGCGCCAGCAGCCAAGGGAGGGGAGCACAAGAGACCCAGTACTTC	CASSQGRGAQETQYF
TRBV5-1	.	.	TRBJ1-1	TGCGCCAGCAGCCAACTTTCAGGGGCTGGGGCTGAAGCTTTCTTT	CASSQLSGAGAEAFF
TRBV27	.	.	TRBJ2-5	TGTGCCAGTTGGGGGGGCGGAGAGACCCAGTACTTC	CASWGGGETQYF
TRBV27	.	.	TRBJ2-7	TGTGCCAGCAGTTTATATGGGACTGACGATCCTACCTACGAGCAGTACTTC	CASSLYGTDDPTYEQYF
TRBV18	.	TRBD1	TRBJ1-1	TGTGCCAGCTCACCTCAGGGGGGGAACACTGAAGCTTTCTTT	CASSPQGGNTEAFF